The 8 T cell receptor beta chains reported below all come from one sample, sequenced in a study of blood T cell repertoires in COVID-19. Sequencing was performed with immunoSEQ multiplex PCR; in TCRdb, only in-frame clones are kept and a portion is missing. The sample gives some 330,000 clones, roughly 86% of which show up once; approximately 2% is in the top ten. The sequencing input was peripheral blood. Every receptor here comes from a woman under 40 with COVID-19, enrolled during active disease.

The rearrangement uses TRBV2 and TRBJ2-7, with a possible D match to TRBD1 (5 bases). This CDR3 is 15 amino acids long. Germline V gene sequence: CDR1 SNHLY, CDR2 FYNNEI. The V end lost 4 bases, the J end lost 0 bases, and 13 bases lay between the germline ends. The CDR3 region is CASSVGHLSSYEQYF. In DNA form, the CDR3 reads TGTGCCAGCAGTGTCGGACACCTGAGCTCCTACGAGCAGTACTTC.

This clone was observed once. The chain combines TRBV4-1 with TRBJ1-4; the D is unclear. CDR1 is MGHRA, CDR2 YSYEKL, per germline. The CDR3 runs to 15 residues. Trimming shortened V by 1 base and J by 6 bases, and 12 bases separated the two germline ends. The CDR3 coding sequence is TGCGCCAGCAGCCAAGGCCCCGGGCGGGATGAAAAACTGTTTTTT. It codes for CASSQGPGRDEKLFF.

The sample holds one count of this clone. The rearrangement uses TRBV19 and TRBJ1-5, with a weak D call TRBD1 (6 bases). V lost 4 bases to trimming and J lost 8 bases, with 9 bases between them. CDR3 length: 12 residues. Germline V CDR1 and CDR2: LNHDA, SQIVND (reference sequence). For the CDR3, the DNA is TGTGCCAGTAGTACAGGGGTCGAGCCCCAGCATTTT. This translates into CASSTGVEPQHF.

This chain links TRBV6-6 with TRBJ1-3; the D gene is possibly TRBD1 (6 bases). Trimming left V 8 bases short and J 0 bases short, with 17 bases between. CDR3 length equals 16 residues. CDR1 and CDR2 from the germline V gene are MNHNY and SVGAGI (reference sequence). The CDR3 sequence is CASRTPSRGSGNTIYF. The CDR3 coding sequence is TGTGCCAGCCGAACCCCGAGCAGGGGCTCTGGAAACACCATATATTTT.

V gene TRBV28 combines with J gene TRBJ1-4, with D maybe TRBD1 (6 bases). The V and J ends lost 6 bases and 8 bases respectively, with 13 bases between them. This CDR3 spans 13 amino acids. Germline CDR1 reads MDHEN; CDR2 reads SYDVKM. The CDR3 region has the DNA TGTGCCAGCAGACCCGGGACACCCGAAAAACTGTTTTTT. Protein: CASRPGTPEKLFF.

The V and J genes are TRBV7-2 and TRBJ2-3, with D perhaps TRBD1 (6 bases). The CDR3 runs 18 residues. CDR1 and CDR2 (germline): SGHTA, FQGNSA. V shed 1 base and J shed 0 bases, with 17 bases lying between them. CDR3 region: CASSLGRGGGPSTDTQYF. CDR3 nucleotide sequence: TGTGCCAGCAGCTTAGGCCGTGGGGGCGGACCTAGCACAGATACGCAGTATTTT.

This chain uses TRBV2 with TRBJ1-1; a possible D gene is TRBD1 (5 bases). CDR3 length equals 15 residues. V lost 5 bases and J lost 3, with 16 bases in between. Germline CDR1 is SNHLY and CDR2 is FYNNEI. CDR3 amino acids: CASSTQGYVHTEAFF. The CDR3, as DNA: TGTGCCAGCAGTACCCAGGGTTATGTACACACTGAAGCTTTCTTT.

The chain couples TRBV4-1 to TRBJ2-7; 9 bases fit TRBD1. The germline V gene encodes CDR1 MGHRA and CDR2 YSYEKL. The trim removed 0 bases at V and 4 bases at J, leaving 4 bases unmatched. CDR3 length: 15 amino acids. The chain's CDR3 is CASSQEPDRGYEQYV. The CDR3 DNA is TGCGCCAGCAGCCAAGAACCGGACAGGGGATACGAGCAGTACGTC.